A selection of T cell receptor beta chains follows, all from one sample in a study of Graves' ophthalmopathy and Graves' hyperthyroidism. TCRdb re-analysed the multiplex PCR reads in MiXCR, keeping a single row per CDR3 protein. The repertoire holds some 520,000 distinct CDR3 sequences, with about an eighth as singletons. Sample: blood. These TCRs come from a woman in her thirties with Graves' ophthalmopathy. CDR3s include the opening cysteine and the closing phenylalanine or tryptophan. Fields, in order: V gene, J gene, clone size, D gene, CDR3 DNA, CDR3 protein. D genes are given only for firm matches. Some rows mark clone size as missing; the rest say once, few, many or name a class of expanded clone.

V gene: TRBV4-1
J gene: TRBJ2-7
clone size: many
D gene: TRBD1
CDR3 DNA: TGCGCCAGCAGCCAAGAAGGGACAGGGACCTACGAGCAGTACTTC
CDR3 protein: CASSQEGTGTYEQYF

V gene: TRBV12-3/TRBV12-4
J gene: TRBJ1-5
clone size: many
D gene: .
CDR3 DNA: TGTGCCAGCAGGGACGGGAGGGGTGATCAGCCCCAGCATTTT
CDR3 protein: CASRDGRGDQPQHF

V gene: TRBV29-1
J gene: TRBJ1-1
clone size: few
D gene: .
CDR3 DNA: TGCAGCGTTGAACTGGTCTCTGAAGCTTTCTTT
CDR3 protein: CSVELVSEAFF

V gene: TRBV3-1
J gene: TRBJ2-2
clone size: few
D gene: .
CDR3 DNA: TGTGCCAGCAGCCCCCTCGGGGGGCGAGAGGGAACCGGGGAGCTGTTTTTT
CDR3 protein: CASSPLGGREGTGELFF

V gene: TRBV19
J gene: TRBJ1-2
clone size: medium-sized
D gene: .
CDR3 DNA: TGTGCCAGTAGTATGACAGGAGGGAACTATGGCTACACCTTC
CDR3 protein: CASSMTGGNYGYTF

V gene: TRBV6-5
J gene: TRBJ2-7
clone size: .
D gene: .
CDR3 DNA: TGTGCCAGCAGTTCTTATAGGGTGTCCTACGAGCAGTACTTC
CDR3 protein: CASSSYRVSYEQYF

V gene: TRBV27
J gene: TRBJ1-6
clone size: many
D gene: .
CDR3 DNA: TGTGCCAGCAGTGCCCGGGCTAGAAATTCACCCCTCCACTTT
CDR3 protein: CASSARARNSPLHF

V gene: TRBV20-1
J gene: TRBJ2-5
clone size: many
D gene: .
CDR3 DNA: TGCAGTGCTAGGTGGACCTCGGGTGAGACCCAGTACTTC
CDR3 protein: CSARWTSGETQYF

V gene: TRBV9
J gene: TRBJ1-2
clone size: many
D gene: .
CDR3 DNA: TGTGCCAGCAGCGTAGATGGACGGAGGGTCGTAGGAGGCTACACCTTC
CDR3 protein: CASSVDGRRVVGGYTF

V gene: TRBV11-2
J gene: TRBJ2-5
clone size: many
D gene: .
CDR3 DNA: TGTGCCAGCAGGGGCCAAGGGGCCCAGTACTTC
CDR3 protein: CASRGQGAQYF

V gene: TRBV4-2
J gene: TRBJ2-5
clone size: many
D gene: TRBD2
CDR3 DNA: TGTGCCAGCAGCCAAGATGGGCTAGCGGGGGGCACGAAGACCCAGTACTTC
CDR3 protein: CASSQDGLAGGTKTQYF

V gene: TRBV7-3
J gene: TRBJ1-3
clone size: few
D gene: TRBD1
CDR3 DNA: TGTGCCAGCAGCTTAACCTCCCGAGTAAAGGACAGGTCTGGAAACACCATATATTTT
CDR3 protein: CASSLTSRVKDRSGNTIYF

V gene: TRBV6-1
J gene: TRBJ2-5
clone size: .
D gene: .
CDR3 DNA: TGTGCCAGCAGTGAAGCGGCAGGGGTAAAGGAGACCCAGTACTTC
CDR3 protein: CASSEAAGVKETQYF

V gene: TRBV25-1
J gene: TRBJ2-7
clone size: many
D gene: .
CDR3 DNA: TGTGCCAGCAGTGATGCAGCCATCGGACCAAGGGGGGAGCAGTACTTC
CDR3 protein: CASSDAAIGPRGEQYF

V gene: TRBV6-1
J gene: TRBJ1-5
clone size: many
D gene: .
CDR3 DNA: TGTGCCAGCAGTGAAAGCCTTTCCCCGGGCGACAATCAGCCCCAGCATTTT
CDR3 protein: CASSESLSPGDNQPQHF

V gene: TRBV30
J gene: TRBJ1-1
clone size: few
D gene: TRBD1
CDR3 DNA: TGTGCCTGGGAGGGACAGGGGGCGGGACGCGCTTTCTTT
CDR3 protein: CAWEGQGAGRAFF

V gene: TRBV6-5
J gene: TRBJ1-2
clone size: .
D gene: .
CDR3 DNA: TGTGCCAGCAGTTACTCGGTAGTCCGGAGCGGCTACACCTTC
CDR3 protein: CASSYSVVRSGYTF

V gene: TRBV20-1
J gene: TRBJ2-7
clone size: many
D gene: TRBD2
CDR3 DNA: TGCAGTGCTACAGGGCGTAGCGGGAGGGCCTTCTACGAGCAGTACTTC
CDR3 protein: CSATGRSGRAFYEQYF

V gene: TRBV5-1
J gene: TRBJ2-5
clone size: few
D gene: .
CDR3 DNA: TGCGCCAGCAGTTTCACCCAAGAGACCCAGTACTTC
CDR3 protein: CASSFTQETQYF

V gene: TRBV6-1
J gene: TRBJ1-5
clone size: many
D gene: .
CDR3 DNA: TGTGCCAGCAGTGAAGACCCCGGCAATCAGCCCCAGCATTTT
CDR3 protein: CASSEDPGNQPQHF

V gene: TRBV7-9
J gene: TRBJ2-5
clone size: many
D gene: .
CDR3 DNA: TGTGCCAGCAACAGATACCCGAGCCAAGAGACCCAGTACTTC
CDR3 protein: CASNRYPSQETQYF

V gene: TRBV12-3/TRBV12-4
J gene: TRBJ2-7
clone size: many
D gene: TRBD1
CDR3 DNA: TGTGCCAGCAGTCCGGAGACAGGGGGACTGTACGAGCAGTACTTC
CDR3 protein: CASSPETGGLYEQYF

V gene: TRBV11-2
J gene: TRBJ2-2
clone size: few
D gene: .
CDR3 DNA: TGTGCCAGCAGCCCAAGTCTCCTCAACAGGGCCAGGGACACCGGGGAGCTGTTTTTT
CDR3 protein: CASSPSLLNRARDTGELFF